This T cell receptor (beta chain) was retrieved from a study of T cell responses to AZD1222 COVID-19 vaccine. Comments on this clone: Its antigen is undetermined.

Trimming cost V 4 bases and J 8 bases, with 6 bases left between them. This CDR3 is built from 11 residues. Germline CDR1 SGHTA, CDR2 FQGNSA. The protocol was immunoSEQ multiplex PCR, while the TCRdb copy is restricted to in-frame clones and leaves out a portion. The profile covers about 110,000 clones, with approximately 89% appearing a single time and less than 4.5% taken by the ten largest. Findings of the study overall: When two AZD1222 doses had been given, Spike-specific TCR breadth and depth rose. Repertoire collection took place solely once the T cell response had peaked.

The source material was peripheral blood, sampled 28 days after the second AZD1222 dose. The source of this sequence is an adult who received the AZD1222 COVID-19 vaccine. The V gene is TRBV7-2, the J gene TRBJ2-1; D gene unclear. CDR3 in amino acids: CASSYTDEQFF. The CDR3 region has the DNA TGTGCCAGCAGCTATACCGATGAGCAGTTCTTC.